This T cell receptor beta chain was identified in a study of high-grade serous ovarian cancer treatment subgroups. Study outcomes and limitations: Without spatial data, bulk sequencing limits insight into HGSC tumor diversity.

Libraries were prepared by immunoSEQ multiplex PCR; TCRdb keeps only in-frame clonotypes and omits some of them. The sample shows 30,000 or so clones, approximately 79% of them seen only once. For this clone: Its antigen remains unidentified.

The tumor samples were collected prior to definitive surgery or chemotherapy. This clonotype was obtained from a human donor with high-grade serous ovarian cancer. The sequenced material came from tumor tissue.

The CDR3 region has the DNA TGTGCCAGCTCACCCACGACAGGGGAAGGGTATGGCTACACCTTC. It codes for CASSPTTGEGYGYTF. The V gene is TRBV18, the J gene TRBJ1-2, with 8 bases that match TRBD1. Per the germline V gene, CDR1 is KGHSH and CDR2 is LQKENI. V shed 3 bases, J shed 5 bases, and the junction held 8 bases outside the gene matches. The CDR3 totals 15 residues.